The entry that follows covers one T cell receptor (beta chain) sequence. In its sample, this clone was seen a few times. Its antigen target is currently unknown. No clone much larger than this one lies a single base away; base qualities are absent. In Seattle, one collaborating source enrolled patients while the infection was active and tracked those patients longitudinally over the course of disease. Collaborating institutions collected whole blood in K2EDTA tubes following their own protocols. Collaborator samples were shipped for TCRbeta analysis as frozen whole blood, isolated PBMCs, or DNA extracted from either sample type. The immunoSEQ Assay, a bias-controlled multiplex PCR, was used to amplify TCRbeta CDR3 regions from genomic DNA. In the source study's methods: The number of nucleated cells in each sample was estimated from the amplification of reference gene primers within the assay. To quantify the absolute abundance of each unique TCRbeta CDR3 rearrangement, sequence reads were collapsed and filtered. For each sample, productive Simpson clonality was calculated as the square root of Simpson's diversity index over productive rearrangements. In TCRdb, the immuneACCESS table is reduced to in-frame sequences with V and J assigned. These tables do not hold every clone; where another copy was compared, an unresolved V gene accounts for under half, and the others remain unexplained. Clonal size and the V and J genes are those of that table, whereas D and trimming came from the DNA. For this sample the table gives more than 200,000 clones, of which around 86% were detected only once. The ten largest clones take up roughly 10% of the sample.

This sample was included in a study of blood T cell repertoires in COVID-19 (dated by TCRdb to the early 2020s). Concerning the study at large: Collaborator samples came from the United States, Italy and Spain and covered acute and convalescent phases of COVID-19. The material from the prospective study consisted of cDNA or gDNA derived from T cells, B-cell-depleted T cells, or PBMCs. Subjects who had been exposed to COVID-19, were actively infected with it, or had recovered from it provided the deeply sampled blood TCRbeta repertoires that made up the dataset. The repertoires were made available in a free public database intended to serve as a resource for research on the immune response to SARS-CoV-2. Samples came from the ongoing ImmuneRACE study (first 160 participants) plus 1,254 subjects from 6 global collaborators. Nearly every sample came with metadata listing a de-identified subject ID, COVID-19 status, age in years and sex. Where available, HLA class I and class II types were obtained from metadata supplied by the sample provider rather than from assay-based typing.

Results the study describes overall, beyond this receptor: Clinical and demographic metadata were provided uncurated, with the amount varying by source and participant.

The CDR3 has 13 amino acids, counting the end cysteine and phenylalanine. The only DNA kept is the CDR3, 39 bases in frame from the first base. The germline V gene (reference sequence) specifies LGHDT as CDR1 and YNNKEL as CDR2. V sheds 4 bases and J sheds 1 base, leaving 8 bases between their ends. Sequencing was carried out using peripheral blood. This TCR was sampled from a woman in her 50s with COVID-19, enrolled during active disease. This chain joins TRBV3-1 (or the pseudogene TRBV3-2) to TRBJ2-7, with a weak D call of TRBD1 (5 bases match). The CDR3 in this case is CASSLRVSYEQYF. In nucleotides, the sequence is TGTGCCAGCAGCCTCAGGGTTTCCTACGAGCAGTACTTC.